This record looks at one TCR beta chain sequence and its context. Its specificity is not known. This sample is part of a study of identical twins. Study conclusions and caveats: Fewer insertions characterized abundant cord blood beta clonotypes, whereas memory repertoires showed none.

TCRdb recomputed calls from the 5' RACE reads with MiXCR, one row per CDR3 protein. The repertoire holds 450,000 to 600,000 distinct CDR3 sequences, about a fifth seen once, with approximately 0.48% in the top ten. The V gene's germline CDR1 is SEHNR and CDR2 FQNEAQ (reference sequence). V gave up 6 bases and J gave up 5 bases; unmatched junction bases: 8. The CDR3 is 15 residues long. Healthy Caucasians were all of the donors. These same data were also listed under a study on yellow fever vaccine responses in identical twins.

The clonotype was recovered from a young woman in good health. The chain is built from TRBV7-9 and TRBJ2-2, with 8 bases that match TRBD1. Material: CD4+ T cells sorted from blood. CDR3 DNA sequence: TGTGCCAGCAGAGATGGACAGGGTTTTACCGGGGAGCTGTTTTTT. It is translated as CASRDGQGFTGELFF. The full variable domain, completed using reference TRBV7-9 and TRBJ2-2, is DTGVSQNPRHKITKRGQNVTFRCDPISEHNRLYWYRQTLGQGPEFLTYFQNEAQLEKSRLLSDRFSAERPKGSFSTLEIQRTEQGDSAMYLCASRDGQGFTGELFFGEGSRLTVL.